This T cell receptor (beta chain) was sequenced in a study of cytomegalovirus exposure and HLA in healthy donors. CDR3 size: 17 residues. Trimming cost V 8 bases and J 11 bases; bases outside gene matches: 24. Per the germline V gene, CDR1 is ENHRY and CDR2 is SYGVKD. With 60 Vbeta and 13 Jbeta primers, the PCR was carried out. Clones were sequenced by immunoSEQ multiplex PCR, and TCRdb holds only the in-frame ones, with some missing. The table lists roughly 98,000 clones, roughly two thirds of them singletons. Sequencing was carried out using PBMCs. The J gene is TRBJ2-5, the V gene TRBV10-3; 9 bases are shared with TRBD2. The TCR was taken from a man aged 50 to 59 in good health and CMV-seronegative. CDR3 region: CAIRAGAGGELTTEQYF. CDR3 DNA sequence: TGTGCCATCCGTGCCGGTGCGGGAGGGGAATTAACGACTGAGCAGTACTTC.